This entry lists 7 T cell receptor beta chains sequenced from one sample in a study of CD8 T cells in ankylosing spondylitis (dated by TCRdb to 2015 to 2018). Results and caveats for the whole study, not just this receptor: Blood from ankylosing spondylitis patients appeared to be characterized by a TCR beta motif composed of roughly 8 highly homologous amino acid variants.

Their antigens remain unidentified. Libraries were built with 5' RACE. Sequencing took place on an Illumina HiSeq 2500. In-frame beta chains were kept once TCRdb had trimmed the public reads at Q25 with fastp and called clones with MiXCR. Each entry is one CDR3 protein sequence, shown with its most common DNA and genes. Recorded for this sample are 300,000 to 400,000 distinct CDR3 sequences; approximately 20% of them occurred a single time. The ten largest clones represent about 16% of the sample. The sequenced material came from blood, either unsorted or a sorted T cell fraction (not recorded which). Receptors were obtained from a male donor with ankylosing spondylitis.

J is TRBJ1-1 and V is TRBV12-3 or TRBV12-4, with D perhaps matching TRBD1 (6 bases). The CDR3 length is 15 residues. V lost 1 base, J lost 1 base, and 10 bases lay in between. Here the CDR3 reads CASSLVGAGNTEAFF. CDR3 DNA: TGTGCCAGCAGTTTAGTGGGGGCTGGGAACACTGAAGCTTTCTTT.

This clonotype has more than one count but fewer than ten. The chain combines TRBV9 with TRBJ2-2, with 8 bases that match TRBD1. V dropped 0 bases and J dropped 4; count of bases not matched to a gene: 8. Per the germline V gene, CDR1 is SGDLS and CDR2 is YYNGEE. CDR3 length: 17 amino acids. CDR3 DNA: TGTGCCAGCAGCGTAGGGACAGGGTACGCTGGCACCGGGGAGCTGTTTTTT. Residues: CASSVGTGYAGTGELFF.

The rearrangement links TRBV15 to TRBJ2-1, with 9 positions matching TRBD1. The germline CDR1 and CDR2 sequences are LNHNV and YYDKDF (reference sequence). Trimming cost V 0 bases and J 9 bases; bases outside gene matches: 12. The length of the CDR3 is 17 residues. CDR3 nucleotides: TGTGCCACCAGCAGAGATCGCCCGGGACAGGGTAATGGTGAGCAGTTCTTC. As protein: CATSRDRPGQGNGEQFF. Combining the CDR3 with reference TRBV15 and TRBJ2-1 gives the whole variable domain DAMVIQNPRYQVTQFGKPVTLSCSQTLNHNVMYWYQQKSSQAPKLLFHYYDKDFNNEADTPDNFQSRRPNTSFCFLDIRSPGLGDTAMYLCATSRDRPGQGNGEQFFGPGTRLTVL.

Here the CDR3 reads CSARAKNIQYF. The CDR3 DNA follows: TGCAGTGCTAGAGCCAAAAACATTCAGTACTTC. The chain employs TRBV20-1 and TRBJ2-4; D gene uncertain. CDR1 and CDR2 from the germline V gene are DFQATT and SNEGSKA (reference sequence). Trimming removed 1 base at V and 2 bases at J, with 0 bases between. This CDR3 has 11 residues.

The chain uses TRBV12-3 or TRBV12-4 and TRBJ2-1; 11 positions match TRBD2. V dropped 6 bases and J dropped 3; count of bases not matched to a gene: 7. The CDR3 spans 16 residues. DNA for the CDR3: TGTGCCAGCAGGAACACCGGGACTAGCGGCTACAATGAGCAGTTCTTC. Its protein product is CASRNTGTSGYNEQFF.

The gene calls are TRBV28 and TRBJ2-6; 10 bases are a match to TRBD1. The CDR3 is 20 amino acids. V trimming: 5 bases; J trimming: 0 bases; junction bases outside the gene matches: 13. The germline V gene encodes CDR1 MDHEN and CDR2 SYDVKM. This CDR3 is CASSPVTGTGESSGANVLTF. CDR3 in DNA: TGTGCCAGCAGTCCGGTAACCGGGACAGGGGAGAGCTCTGGGGCCAACGTCCTGACTTTC.

A few counts support this clonotype. The genes are TRBV29-1 and TRBJ1-5; 7 positions match TRBD1. V dropped 7 bases and J dropped 3; count of bases not matched to a gene: 6. This CDR3 is 13 amino acids long. From germline, CDR1 is SQVTM and CDR2 ANQGSEA. Here the CDR3 reads CSAGDSFNQPQHF. Here the CDR3 DNA reads TGCAGCGCTGGGGACAGCTTCAATCAGCCCCAGCATTTT.